A single TCR beta chain is shown here with its context. The antigen is unknown. These data belong to a study of response to subunit inactivated influenza vaccine. General study findings and limits: The authors put forward the suggestion that each seasonal influenza vaccination may bring in only a limited number of new T cells.

MiXCR was run by TCRdb on the RT-PCR reads, yielding one entry per CDR3 protein. In the table there are 800,000 or so distinct CDR3 sequences, 20% to 25% of which are singletons. The receptor was derived from a man aged 50-60 years who received an inactivated influenza vaccine. Sequencing used PBMCs from blood, obtained approximately 5 days after vaccination.

This CDR3 reads CSARAGQGAAEQYF. CDR3 bases: TGCAGTGCTAGAGCGGGACAGGGGGCAGCCGAGCAGTACTTC. This chain links TRBV20-1 with TRBJ2-7, with 12 bases fitting TRBD1. The CDR3 is 14 residues long. Germline V gene sequence: CDR1 DFQATT, CDR2 SNEGSKA (reference sequence). Trimming took 1 base from V and 6 from J; bases not matched to a gene: 4.